The next 32 T cell receptor beta chains were all read from a single sample in a study of vaccination effects on CD4 cells after COVID-19. No antigen has been assigned to these receptors. Measured with immunoSEQ multiplex PCR; TCRdb has only the in-frame clones, and not every one. The sample lists about 54,000 clones, around 70% occurring once. Antigen-specific CD4+ T cells expanded by the ViraFEST assay with viral peptide pools were then sequenced. Following culture for more than 9 days, CD4+ T cells were isolated. None of the vaccinated had previously contracted SARS-CoV-2, and their nucleocapsid antibodies tested negative. The sample was CD4+ T cells from PBMCs cultured with SARS-CoV-2 spike peptides, taken before COVID-19 vaccination. The receptors were gathered from a human donor who received a COVID-19 vaccine.

This clone has just a few counts. The chain recombines TRBV6-6 with TRBJ1-3, with TRBD1 as a possible D gene (5 bases). The CDR3 contains 14 residues. The V gene lost 7 bases and the J gene lost 2 bases, with 12 bases spanning the gap. Germline V gene data show CDR1 as MNHNY and CDR2 as SVGAGI (reference sequence). CDR3 region: CASKAGRTGNTIYF. The CDR3 nucleotides are TGTGCCAGCAAGGCAGGGAGGACTGGAAACACCATATATTTT.

The CDR3 spells CASSQDGQGTDTQYF. The DNA of the CDR3 is TGCGCCAGCAGCCAAGATGGACAGGGCACAGATACGCAGTATTTT. V gene TRBV4-1 combines with J gene TRBJ2-3, with 7 bases matching TRBD1. Germline V gene lookup returns CDR1 MGHRA and CDR2 YSYEKL. J was trimmed by 1 base and V by 0 bases; bases with no gene match: 1. The CDR3 has 15 residues.

The V and J genes are TRBV19 and TRBJ2-3; D possibly corresponds to TRBD1 (6 bases). V was pared by 4 bases and J by 4 bases, with 12 bases between. In germline, CDR1 is LNHDA, CDR2 SQIVND (reference sequence). The CDR3 runs to 14 residues. The CDR3 nucleotides read TGTGCCAGTAGTACCTCAGGGGTGCCAGATACGCAGTATTTT. Amino acids: CASSTSGVPDTQYF.

This sequence joins TRBV9 and TRBJ1-1, with 7 positions matching TRBD1. Germline V CDR1 and CDR2: SGDLS, YYNGEE. With V trimmed by 4 bases and J by 3 bases, 6 bases remained unmatched. This CDR3 spans 14 amino acids. The CDR3 spells CASSTGTAYTEAFF. DNA of the CDR3: TGTGCCAGCAGCACAGGGACAGCTTACACTGAAGCTTTCTTT. The full variable domain, in which reference TRBV9 and TRBJ1-1 provide the parts outside the CDR3, is DSGVTQTPKHLITATGQRVTLRCSPRSGDLSVYWYQQSLDQGLQFLIQYYNGEERAKGNILERFSAQQFPDLHSELNLSSLELGDSALYFCASSTGTAYTEAFFGQGTRLTVV.

CDR3 nucleotide sequence: TGTGCCAGCCAGGGGACACCCATCTACGAGCAGTACTTC. Translating it yields CASQGTPIYEQYF. The chain links TRBV28 to TRBJ2-7, with D perhaps matching TRBD1 (6 bases). The germline V gene encodes CDR1 MDHEN and CDR2 SYDVKM. Trimming removed 8 bases at V and 3 bases at J, with 14 bases between. The CDR3 is 13 residues long.

V usage is TRBV5-1 and J usage is TRBJ1-5; no clear D gene. Trimming took off 0 bases at V and 2 bases at J, with 3 bases between the two ends. The CDR3 sequence is 13 residues long. Germline CDR1 reads SGHRS; CDR2 reads YFSETQ. The CDR3 nucleotides read TGCGCCAGCAGCTTGGATGGCAATCAGCCCCAGCATTTT. Residues: CASSLDGNQPQHF.

This clone was detected only once. The CDR3 DNA sequence: TGTGCCAGCAGTGACGTTGGCGGGAGCACAGATACGCAGTATTTT. Translating gives CASSDVGGSTDTQYF. This chain links TRBV6-4 with TRBJ2-3; D is possibly TRBD2 (5 bases). This CDR3 contains 15 residues. Trimming stripped 2 bases from V and 0 bases from J, with 9 bases between. Per germline, CDR1 MRHNA and CDR2 SNTAGT.

The chain uses TRBV18 and TRBJ2-7; the match to TRBD2 covers 8 bases. Germline V gene sequence: CDR1 KGHSH, CDR2 LQKENI. V trimming: 3 bases; J trimming: 2 bases; junction bases outside the gene matches: 3. CDR3 size: 14 residues. The CDR3 sequence: CASSPGRGAYEQYF. In nucleotides, the CDR3 is TGTGCCAGCTCACCCGGGCGGGGGGCCTACGAGCAGTACTTC. The variable domain in full, with the rest retrieved from reference TRBV18 and TRBJ2-7, is NAGVMQNPRHLVRRRGQEARLRCSPMKGHSHVYWYRQLPEEGLKFMVYLQKENIIDESGMPKERFSAEFPKEGPSILRIQQVVRGDSAAYFCASSPGRGAYEQYFGPGTRLTVT.

The rearrangement joins TRBV10-3 to TRBJ2-5, with a tentative D call TRBD2 (5 bases). This CDR3 has 13 amino acids. In germline, CDR1 is ENHRY, CDR2 SYGVKD. V was pared by 10 bases and J by 0 bases, with 12 bases between. The CDR3 DNA sequence: TGTGCCACCCGCCGGGGAGACCAAGAGACCCAGTACTTC. Translated, it gives CATRRGDQETQYF.

This chain uses TRBV6-6 with TRBJ1-5, with 8 nucleotides matching TRBD1. Germline CDR1 reads MNHNY; CDR2 reads SVGAGI (reference sequence). The CDR3 runs 18 residues. The V and J ends lost 5 bases and 6 bases, in that order; junction bases with no gene match: 18. The CDR3 here is CASSHHSRQGRVSQPQHF. The DNA of the CDR3 is TGTGCCAGCAGTCACCATTCCCGACAGGGGCGGGTAAGTCAGCCCCAGCATTTT.

Of note for this clone: One junction end does not reproduce the germline sequence, and a read error may be involved. The chain recombines TRBV7-7 with TRBJ2-1, with D perhaps assigned TRBD1 or TRBD2 (5 bases each). The germline CDR1 and CDR2 sequences are SSHAT and FNYEAQ (reference sequence). The CDR3 runs 15 residues. The CDR3 DNA reads TGTGCTAGCAGCTCTCTGCCCGGGGCTACCAATGAGCAGTTCTTC. Translating gives CASSSLPGATNEQFF. Full variable domain (remainder filled in from reference TRBV7-7 and TRBJ2-1): GAGVSQSPRYKVTKRGQDVTLRCDPISSHATLYWYQQALGQGPEFLTYFNYEAQPDKSGLPSDRFSAERPEGSISTLTIQRTEQRDSAMYRCASSSLPGATNEQFFGPGTRLTVL.

Comments on this clone: The junction does not match germline at one end; this may be a read error. CDR3 in amino acids: CASSLGRVIRPQETQYF. Here the CDR3 DNA reads TGTGCTAGCAGCTTAGGAAGGGTGATCCGGCCCCAAGAGACCCAGTACTTC. The gene calls are TRBV7-7 and TRBJ2-5; D gene unclear. The CDR3 totals 17 residues. The germline gives CDR1 SSHAT, CDR2 FNYEAQ (reference sequence).

This clone was seen a few times. The V call is TRBV5-1, the J call TRBJ1-4; the match to TRBD1 covers 7 bases. This CDR3 contains 15 residues. The V gene end was trimmed by 0 bases and the J gene end by 3 bases; junction bases not matched to a gene: 2. CDR1 and CDR2 from the germline V gene are SGHRS and YFSETQ. The CDR3: CASSLGDSPNEKLFF. Written as DNA, the CDR3 is TGCGCCAGCAGCTTGGGGGACAGCCCTAATGAAAAACTGTTTTTT.

The J gene is TRBJ2-1, the V gene TRBV2; 11 bases fit TRBD2. Losses at the gene ends were 7 bases for V and 4 bases for J; bases not matched to a gene: 6. This CDR3 has 15 residues. The germline V gene encodes CDR1 SNHLY and CDR2 FYNNEI. CDR3 protein: CASMLGTSGYNEQFF. In DNA form, the CDR3 reads TGTGCCAGCATGCTCGGGACTAGCGGTTACAATGAGCAGTTCTTC.

The chain is built from TRBV6-5 and TRBJ1-1; a weak D match, TRBD1 (5 bases). The V gene's germline CDR1 is MNHEY and CDR2 SVGAGI. Trimming took off 6 bases at V and 2 bases at J, with 16 bases between the two ends. The CDR3 loop spans 15 amino acids. In nucleotides, the CDR3 is TGTGCCAGCAGAACCGGGGCCTGGGGAAACACTGAAGCTTTCTTT. Translating it yields CASRTGAWGNTEAFF.

This clone was seen once. V is TRBV5-4 and J is TRBJ2-7, with 10 bases aligning to TRBD2. V dropped 1 base and J dropped 4; count of bases not matched to a gene: 8. Per the germline V gene, CDR1 is SGHNT and CDR2 is YYREEE (reference sequence). The CDR3 is 16 residues long. The CDR3 DNA sequence: TGTGCCAGCAGCTTGAGCTCTAGCGGGAGTGAGTACGAGCAGTACTTC. This codes for CASSLSSSGSEYEQYF.

The V gene is TRBV28, the J gene TRBJ1-1; a possible D gene is TRBD1 (6 bases). The germline V gene encodes CDR1 MDHEN and CDR2 SYDVKM. The CDR3 sequence is 12 residues long. Trimming stripped 6 bases from V and 12 bases from J, with 17 bases between. CDR3 sequence (DNA): TGTGCCAGCAGACAAACCGGGACACCGTCTTTCTTT. Amino acids: CASRQTGTPSFF.

The CDR3 region is CASSPRTSGGPTSTDTQYF. In nucleotides, the CDR3 is TGTGCCAGCTCACCTAGGACTAGCGGGGGGCCGACTAGCACAGATACGCAGTATTTT. V gene TRBV18 combines with J gene TRBJ2-3; 14 positions match TRBD2. V lost 3 bases, J lost 0 bases, and 8 bases stayed unmatched. This CDR3 is built from 19 residues. Per germline, CDR1 KGHSH and CDR2 LQKENI.

This clone was recorded a few times. J is TRBJ2-7 and V is TRBV7-2, with D tentatively TRBD2 (6 bases). Germline values: CDR1 SGHTA, CDR2 FQGNSA. The CDR3 has 16 amino acids. Trimming pared 1 base from V and 2 bases from J, leaving 15 bases between. The CDR3 DNA sequence: TGTGCCAGCAGCTTAGGGGCGGGATCCCCTACCTACGAGCAGTACTTC. Residues: CASSLGAGSPTYEQYF. Drawing the rest from reference TRBV7-2 and TRBJ2-7, the complete variable domain is GAGVSQSPSNKVTEKGKDVELRCDPISGHTALYWYRQSLGQGLEFLIYFQGNSAPDKSGLPSDRFSAERTGGSVSTLTIQRTQQEDSAVYLCASSLGAGSPTYEQYFGPGTRLTVT.

The chain employs TRBV2 and TRBJ1-2; TRBD1 might be the D (5 bases). This CDR3 has 14 amino acids. The V end was cut by 2 bases, the J end by 4 bases, with 11 bases between. Looked up from germline, CDR1 is SNHLY and CDR2 is FYNNEI. The CDR3 DNA sequence: TGTGCCAGCAGTGAAATAGGGGCCGGCTATGGCTACACCTTC. Amino acid sequence: CASSEIGAGYGYTF.

The CDR3 nucleotides are TGTGCCACCCAAAAAGGGCATGAAAAACTGTTTTTT. It is translated as CATQKGHEKLFF. The chain uses TRBV28 and TRBJ1-4; D is unclear. The CDR3 is made up of 12 amino acids. Germline assignment: CDR1 MDHEN and CDR2 SYDVKM. V was shortened by 10 bases and J by 6 bases, with 12 bases between the two germline ends. Together with reference TRBV28 and TRBJ1-4, the CDR3 gives the full variable domain: DVKVTQSSRYLVKRTGEKVFLECVQDMDHENMFWYRQDPGLGLRLIYFSYDVKMKEKGDIPEGYSVSREKKERFSLILESASTNQTSMYLCATQKGHEKLFFGSGTQLSVL.

This chain connects TRBV7-2 to TRBJ1-3, with D possibly being TRBD1 (5 bases). The CDR3 has 16 residues. Germline-derived CDR1 and CDR2 are SGHTA and FQGNSA. V dropped 4 bases and J dropped 0 bases, with 13 bases sitting between them. CDR3 region: CASSSAGLISGNTIYF. Written as DNA, the CDR3 is TGTGCCAGCAGCTCCGCGGGACTTATCTCTGGAAACACCATATATTTT.

The chain employs TRBV6-5 and TRBJ1-4; 10 nucleotides match TRBD1. Germline V gene data show CDR1 as MNHEY and CDR2 as SVGAGI. The CDR3 contains 14 residues. J lost 8 bases, V lost 7 bases, and 7 bases had no gene match. The CDR3 region is CASNPGTGAEKLFF. CDR3 nucleotides: TGTGCCAGCAACCCCGGGACAGGGGCCGAAAAACTGTTTTTT.

The chain has TRBV11-2 and TRBJ2-1, with 8 bases aligning to TRBD2. J gave up 7 bases and V 4 bases, and 0 bases lay outside the gene matches. Germline V gives CDR1 SGHAT, CDR2 FQNNGV. The CDR3 has 12 amino acids. CDR3 sequence (DNA): TGTGCCAGCAGCTCGGGGGGGAATGAGCAGTTCTTC. This codes for CASSSGGNEQFF.

A few counts support this clone. The gene calls are TRBV7-3 and TRBJ1-2, with D possibly matching TRBD1 (6 bases). From germline, CDR1 is SGHTA and CDR2 FQGTGA. The CDR3 length is 15 residues. Trimming shortened V by 5 bases and J by 7 bases, and 20 bases separated the two germline ends. In nucleotides, the CDR3 is TGTGCCAGCAGCCCAACAGGGACGGAGCCCGGTGGCTACACCTTC. Amino acid sequence: CASSPTGTEPGGYTF. The entire variable domain, with the rest obtained from reference TRBV7-3 and TRBJ1-2, is as follows: GAGVSQTPSNKVTEKGKYVELRCDPISGHTALYWYRQSLGQGPEFLIYFQGTGAADDSGLPNDRFFAVRPEGSVSTLKIQRTERGDSAVYLCASSPTGTEPGGYTFGSGTRLTVV.

The chain employs TRBV11-2 and TRBJ2-7, with D maybe TRBD1 (6 bases). Trimming took off 1 base at V and 3 bases at J, with 10 bases between the two ends. The CDR3 totals 14 residues. The germline V gene has CDR1 SGHAT and CDR2 FQNNGV. This CDR3 reads CASSLGGQLYEQYF. The CDR3 DNA reads as TGTGCCAGCAGCTTAGGGGGACAACTCTACGAGCAGTACTTC.

This chain connects TRBV10-3 to TRBJ1-1, with a weak D call TRBD1 (5 bases). Germline CDR1 reads ENHRY; CDR2 reads SYGVKD. V was cut by 7 bases and J by 3 bases, with 15 bases left in between. This CDR3 region has 14 residues. In DNA, the CDR3 is TGTGCCATCACCCCCCGGGTAGGGGACACTGAAGCTTTCTTT. It translates to CAITPRVGDTEAFF.

This clone appeared once. V gene TRBV6-5 combines with J gene TRBJ1-1; 7 nucleotides align to TRBD1. Trimming cost V 6 bases and J 3 bases; bases outside gene matches: 7. Germline V gene lookup returns CDR1 MNHEY and CDR2 SVGAGI. This CDR3 has 14 residues. CDR3: CASSPGQLHTEAFF. CDR3 nucleotides: TGTGCCAGCAGCCCGGGACAGCTCCACACTGAAGCTTTCTTT.

V is TRBV13 and J is TRBJ2-7, with TRBD2 matching over 12 bases. The V gene end was trimmed by 4 bases and the J gene end by 2 bases; junction bases not matched to a gene: 3. The CDR3 contains 15 residues. The V gene's germline CDR1 is PRHDT and CDR2 FYEKMQ (reference sequence). CDR3 protein: CASSSLAGGTYEQYF. In DNA, the CDR3 is TGTGCCAGCAGCTCTCTAGCGGGGGGGACCTACGAGCAGTACTTC.

The CDR3 protein is CASSETLSGANVLTF. DNA of the CDR3: TGTGCCAGCAGTGAGACCCTCTCTGGGGCCAACGTCCTGACTTTC. V gene TRBV2 combines with J gene TRBJ2-6; D not certain. The CDR3 has 15 residues. With 3 bases removed from V and 0 bases from J, the gap between germline ends came to 6 bases. The germline V gene has CDR1 SNHLY and CDR2 FYNNEI.

The chain has TRBV3-1 (or the pseudogene TRBV3-2) and TRBJ2-5; D gene ambiguous. This CDR3 region has 13 residues. Trimming took 1 base from V and 4 from J, leaving 7 bases between them. Per germline, CDR1 LGHDT and CDR2 YNNKEL (reference sequence). CDR3 in DNA: TGTGCCAGCAGCCAAGGGCGGATAGAGACCCAGTACTTC. This sequence encodes CASSQGRIETQYF.

This clone was recorded once. V is TRBV28 and J is TRBJ2-1; D is ambiguous. V lost 2 bases, J lost 0 bases, and 8 bases lay in between. Germline V gives CDR1 MDHEN, CDR2 SYDVKM. CDR3 length: 15 amino acids. The CDR3 DNA sequence: TGTGCCAGCAGTTTAGCGCAGGCCTCCTACAATGAGCAGTTCTTC. This codes for CASSLAQASYNEQFF.